This is a list of T cell receptor beta chains from one sample in a study of blood T cell repertoires in COVID-19. The repertoire was sequenced with immunoSEQ multiplex PCR; TCRdb's copy has only in-frame clones and lacks some. Of about 66,000 clones in the sample, about 86% were seen once. Sequenced input: peripheral blood. The source of these receptors is a man aged 50 or older with active COVID-19. Each CDR3 is given with its conserved first and last residue. The D gene is left open where the match is weak.

CATSDQGQPNQPQHF	TGTGCCACCAGTGACCAGGGACAGCCCAATCAGCCCCAGCATTTT	TRBV24-1	TRBJ1-5	TRBD1
CATLNVGGDTQYF	TGTGCCACCCTCAACGTGGGAGGGGATACGCAGTATTTT	TRBV7-9	TRBJ2-3	TRBD2
CASSYKNEQFF	TGTGCCAGCAGTTACAAGAATGAGCAGTTCTTC	TRBV2	TRBJ2-1	NA
CASSPRTRLAGGPYNEQFF	TGTGCCAGCTCACCACGGACGAGACTAGCGGGAGGGCCCTACAATGAGCAGTTCTTC	TRBV18	TRBJ2-1	TRBD2
CASSLFHRRNTEAFF	TGTGCCAGCAGCTTATTCCACAGGAGAAACACTGAAGCTTTCTTT	TRBV5-6	TRBJ1-1	NA
CASSFRDYGYTF	TGTGCCAGTAGTTTCAGGGATTATGGCTACACCTTC	TRBV19	TRBJ1-2	NA
CASSGGWGQGADEQFF	TGTGCCAGCAGTGGGGGCTGGGGACAGGGGGCGGATGAGCAGTTCTTC	TRBV6-1	TRBJ2-1	TRBD1
CASSPLRSSGANVLTF	TGTGCCAGCAGTCCCCTGAGGAGCTCTGGGGCCAACGTCCTGACTTTC	TRBV28	TRBJ2-6	NA
CSLRTGQTNEQFF	TGCAGCTTGAGGACAGGGCAAACCAATGAGCAGTTCTTC	TRBV29-1	TRBJ2-1	TRBD1
CASSFLDSREQFF	TGTGCCAGCAGCTTCCTGGACAGCAGGGAGCAGTTCTTC	TRBV11-3	TRBJ2-1	NA
CASSPRLGAGETQYF	TGTGCCAGCTCACCACGGTTAGGGGCCGGGGAGACCCAGTACTTC	TRBV18	TRBJ2-5	NA
CASGLADTYYGYTF	TGTGCTAGTGGTCTGGCGGACACATACTATGGCTACACCTTC	TRBV12-5	TRBJ1-2	NA
CASRTGGQPQHF	TGTGCCAGCAGAACAGGGGGTCAGCCCCAGCATTTT	TRBV27	TRBJ1-5	TRBD1
CASSPLTGTYEQYF	TGTGCCAGCAGCCCCCTGACGGGTACCTACGAGCAGTACTTC	TRBV3-1/TRBV3-2	TRBJ2-7	NA